This T cell receptor beta chain was obtained from a study of blood T cell repertoires in COVID-19 (TCRdb year 2020). Notes on the research overall: Collaborator samples came from the United States, Italy and Spain and covered acute and convalescent phases of COVID-19. The material from the prospective study consisted of cDNA or gDNA derived from T cells, B-cell-depleted T cells, or PBMCs. Subjects who had been exposed to COVID-19, were actively infected with it, or had recovered from it provided the deeply sampled blood TCRbeta repertoires that made up the dataset. The repertoires were made available in a free public database intended to serve as a resource for research on the immune response to SARS-CoV-2. Samples were obtained from the ongoing ImmuneRACE study (first 160 participants) and from 1,000 to 1,500 subjects provided by 6 global collaborators. Nearly every sample came with metadata listing a de-identified subject ID, COVID-19 status, age in years and sex. HLA class I and class II types, where available, came from metadata supplied by the sample provider rather than from assay-based typing. The study at large found these results: How much clinical and demographic metadata was included differed by source and by participant, and the metadata was provided uncurated.

V is pared back by 5 bases and J by 3 bases, with 16 bases lying between the germline termini. CDR1 LNHDA and CDR2 SQIVND were looked up in the germline V gene (reference sequence). The CDR3 runs 15 residues from the cysteine to the phenylalanine. The read is trimmed to its CDR3 DNA, 45 bases read in frame from base 1. Each collaborating institution followed its own protocols to collect whole blood in K2EDTA tubes. For TCRbeta analysis, collaborators shipped samples as frozen whole blood, isolated PBMCs, or DNA extracted from either of those sample types. TCRbeta CDR3 regions were amplified from genomic DNA using the immunoSEQ Assay, a bias-controlled multiplex PCR. Per the authors' processing: Within the assay, amplification of reference gene primers was used to estimate how many nucleated cells each sample contained. Sequence reads were collapsed and filtered to measure the absolute abundance of every unique TCRbeta CDR3 rearrangement. For each sample, productive Simpson clonality was calculated by taking the square root of Simpson's diversity index across productive rearrangements. TCRdb limited this immuneACCESS table to in-frame rearrangements with V and J called. A share of clones is missing; checked studies link under half to unresolved V genes, and the rest is unexplained. The V and J calls and the clone size are those of that table, but D and trimming were determined from the DNA. The sample table lists about 210,000 clones, more than 75% of them with a count of one. The ten largest clones take up roughly 12% of the sample.

Concerning this clone: Its antigen is unknown. No clone much larger than this one lies a single base away; base qualities are absent.

The source of this sequence is a human donor in a cohort sampled during active COVID-19. Source material: peripheral blood. This receptor chain uses TRBV19 and TRBJ1-1, with the D gene not confidently named. The sequence in DNA is TGTGCCAGTAGTCCCCTGAGTGGTGGTTACACTGAAGCTTTCTTT. Its protein product is CASSPLSGGYTEAFF.